The present entry profiles one TCR beta chain with its context. This record belongs to a study of blood T cell repertoires in COVID-19. Study-wide background: Some COVID-19 samples were acute and others convalescent; all came from the United States, Italy and Spain. T cells, B-cell-depleted T cells, or PBMCs supplied cDNA or gDNA.

J lost 5 bases, V lost 5 bases, and 10 bases had no gene match. The CDR3 has 16 residues. The germline V gene encodes CDR1 LNHNV and CDR2 YYDKDF (reference sequence). As processed by the authors: Nucleated cell counts were estimated from reference gene primer amplification. Method: immunoSEQ multiplex PCR; TCRdb's copy keeps in-frame clones and lacks some. V, J and clone size derive from that table, while D and trimming were established from the DNA sequence. The table has 85,000 to 130,000 clones, 84% seen once. The chain uses TRBV15 and TRBJ1-2; 11 bases agree with TRBD1. Material for sequencing was peripheral blood. This TCR came from a man in his sixties with acute or convalescent COVID-19. CDR3 loop: CATSPLKGTGGYGYTF. CDR3 sequence (DNA): TGTGCCACCAGCCCCCTGAAAGGGACAGGGGGGTATGGCTACACCTTC. Together with reference TRBV15 and TRBJ1-2, the CDR3 gives the full variable domain: DAMVIQNPRYQVTQFGKPVTLSCSQTLNHNVMYWYQQKSSQAPKLLFHYYDKDFNNEADTPDNFQSRRPNTSFCFLDIRSPGLGDTAMYLCATSPLKGTGGYGYTFGSGTRLTVV.